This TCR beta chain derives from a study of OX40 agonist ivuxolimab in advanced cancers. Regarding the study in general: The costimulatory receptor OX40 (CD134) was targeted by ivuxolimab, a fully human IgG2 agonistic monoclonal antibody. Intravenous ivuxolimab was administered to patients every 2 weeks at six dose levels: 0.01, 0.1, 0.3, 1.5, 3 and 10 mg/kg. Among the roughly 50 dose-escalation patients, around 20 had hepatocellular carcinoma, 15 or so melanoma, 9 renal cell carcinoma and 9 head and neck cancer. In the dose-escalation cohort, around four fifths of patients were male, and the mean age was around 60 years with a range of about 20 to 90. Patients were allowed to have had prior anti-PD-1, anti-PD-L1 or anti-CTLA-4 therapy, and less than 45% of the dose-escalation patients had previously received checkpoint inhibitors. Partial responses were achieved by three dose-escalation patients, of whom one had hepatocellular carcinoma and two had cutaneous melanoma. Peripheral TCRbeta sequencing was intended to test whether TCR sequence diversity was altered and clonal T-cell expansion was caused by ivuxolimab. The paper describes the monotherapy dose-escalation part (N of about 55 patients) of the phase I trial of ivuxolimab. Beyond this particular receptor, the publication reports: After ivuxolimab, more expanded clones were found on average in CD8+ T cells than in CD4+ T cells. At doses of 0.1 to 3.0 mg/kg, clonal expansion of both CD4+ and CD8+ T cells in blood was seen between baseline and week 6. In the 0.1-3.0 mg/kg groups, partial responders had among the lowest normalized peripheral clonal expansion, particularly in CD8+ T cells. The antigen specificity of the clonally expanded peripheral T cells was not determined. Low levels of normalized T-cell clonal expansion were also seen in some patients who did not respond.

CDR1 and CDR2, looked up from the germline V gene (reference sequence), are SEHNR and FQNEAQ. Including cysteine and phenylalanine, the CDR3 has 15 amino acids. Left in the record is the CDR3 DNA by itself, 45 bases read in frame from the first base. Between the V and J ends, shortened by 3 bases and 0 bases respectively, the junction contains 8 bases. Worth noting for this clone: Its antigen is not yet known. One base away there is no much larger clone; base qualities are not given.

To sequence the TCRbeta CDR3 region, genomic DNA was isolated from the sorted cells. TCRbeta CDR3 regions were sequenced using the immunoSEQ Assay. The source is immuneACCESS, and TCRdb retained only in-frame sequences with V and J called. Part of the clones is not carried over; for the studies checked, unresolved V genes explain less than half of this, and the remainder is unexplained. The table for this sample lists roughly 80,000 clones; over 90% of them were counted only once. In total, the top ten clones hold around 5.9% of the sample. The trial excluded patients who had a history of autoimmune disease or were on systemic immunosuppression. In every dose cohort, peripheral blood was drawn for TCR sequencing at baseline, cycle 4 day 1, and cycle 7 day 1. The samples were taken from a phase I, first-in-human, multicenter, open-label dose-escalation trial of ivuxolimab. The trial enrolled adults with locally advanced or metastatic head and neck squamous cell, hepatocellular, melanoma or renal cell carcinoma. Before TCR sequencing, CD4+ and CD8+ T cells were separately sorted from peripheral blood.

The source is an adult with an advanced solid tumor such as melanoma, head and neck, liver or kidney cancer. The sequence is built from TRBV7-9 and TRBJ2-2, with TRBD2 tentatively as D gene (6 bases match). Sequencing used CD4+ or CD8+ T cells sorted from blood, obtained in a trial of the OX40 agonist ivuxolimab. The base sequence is TGTGCCAGCAGCTTTAGCGGCTCGAACACCGGGGAGCTGTTTTTT. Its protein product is CASSFSGSNTGELFF.